What follows are 21 T cell receptor beta chains derived from one specimen sequenced in a study of blood T cell repertoires in COVID-19. Sequencing used immunoSEQ multiplex PCR; TCRdb keeps in-frame clones, though not all of them. The sample has fewer than 300,000 clones; about 90% are singletons. What was sequenced was peripheral blood. These receptors originate from a woman between 35 and 50 years old who had recovered from COVID-19.

Comment on this clone: Because the CDR3's place on the DNA is in doubt, the DNA is left out and the CDR3 is given as listed by TCRdb. The chain combines TRBV5-1 with TRBJ1-5. Ends included, the CDR3 has 14 residues. CDR1 and CDR2 from the germline V gene are SGHRS and YFSETQ. The CDR3 sequence is CASSFGAGDQPQHF.

The V and J genes are TRBV5-1 and TRBJ2-1; 10 bases fit TRBD1. Germline CDR1 reads SGHRS; CDR2 reads YFSETQ. The CDR3 totals 15 residues. J lost 5 bases, V lost 4 bases, and 6 bases had no gene match. CDR3 DNA sequence: TGCGCCAGCAGCCCGACAGGGGGCGAACACAATGAGCAGTTCTTC. Translated: CASSPTGGEHNEQFF.

The genes are TRBV27 and TRBJ1-5; D possibly corresponds to TRBD1 (6 bases). Germline values: CDR1 MNHEY, CDR2 SMNVEV (reference sequence). Deletions cut 8 bases from V and 5 bases from J, with 22 bases between. The CDR3 sequence is 16 residues long. In nucleotides, the CDR3 is TGTGCCAGCTCAGGGGCCCCCACCGATATCCATCAGCCCCAGCATTTT. Translation: CASSGAPTDIHQPQHF.

This chain joins TRBV7-9 and TRBJ1-1; TRBD1 matches at 7 bases. Germline trimming cut 4 bases from V and 0 bases from J; bases unmatched to any gene: 8. In germline, CDR1 is SEHNR, CDR2 FQNEAQ (reference sequence). The CDR3 is 16 residues long. CDR3 nucleotides: TGTGCCAGCAGCTGGGAGACAGGGAGAATGAACACTGAAGCTTTCTTT. This gives the protein CASSWETGRMNTEAFF.

CDR3 in amino acids: CASSRHTNTGELFF. CDR3 in DNA: TGCGCCAGCAGCCGACACACGAACACCGGGGAGCTGTTTTTT. The genes are TRBV4-1 and TRBJ2-2; unclear D gene. This CDR3 contains 14 residues. The germline gives CDR1 MGHRA, CDR2 YSYEKL. The ends were cut back, 4 bases at V and 0 bases at J, with 6 bases in the middle.

The rearrangement uses TRBV5-1 and TRBJ2-7; 7 positions agree with TRBD1. The CDR3 sequence is 15 residues long. Germline loops: CDR1 SGHRS, CDR2 YFSETQ. V lost 4 bases, J lost 1 base, and 8 bases stayed unmatched. This CDR3 reads CASSTQQGLSYEQYF. CDR3 nucleotide sequence: TGCGCCAGCAGCACGCAACAGGGGTTATCCTACGAGCAGTACTTC.

This chain links TRBV18 with TRBJ1-4; D unresolved. Trimming removed 2 bases at V and 3 bases at J, with 13 bases between. This CDR3 region has 16 residues. Germline CDR1 KGHSH, CDR2 LQKENI. For the CDR3, the DNA is TGTGCCAGCTCACCAAAATTCCTTCTATCTAATGAAAAACTGTTTTTT. Protein sequence: CASSPKFLLSNEKLFF.

The chain joins TRBV19 to TRBJ1-4, with TRBD1 identical over 7 bases. With V trimmed by 3 bases and J by 3 bases, 4 bases remained unmatched. Germline CDR1 is LNHDA and CDR2 is SQIVND (reference sequence). The CDR3 sequence is 15 residues long. CDR3 in DNA: TGTGCCAGTAGTATCAGGGACAGCCCTAATGAAAAACTGTTTTTT. This sequence encodes CASSIRDSPNEKLFF.

This chain uses TRBV7-2 with TRBJ1-1, with D unclear. V was cut by 3 bases and J by 1 base, with 6 bases left in between. From germline, CDR1 is SGHTA and CDR2 FQGNSA. This CDR3 spans 13 amino acids. CDR3 amino acids: CASSFDTNTEAFF. The CDR3 DNA sequence: TGTGCCAGCAGCTTCGACACGAACACTGAAGCTTTCTTT.

A few counts support this clone. This chain joins TRBV20-1 and TRBJ1-2; 8 bases map to TRBD1. This CDR3 contains 9 residues. Germline V gene sequence: CDR1 DFQATT, CDR2 SNEGSKA (reference sequence). This chain's CDR3 is CTPGGGYTF. The CDR3 nucleotides are TGCACCCCAGGGGGCGGCTACACCTTC.

The chain recombines TRBV3-1 (or the pseudogene TRBV3-2) with TRBJ2-3; 10 nucleotides agree with TRBD1. CDR1 is LGHDT and CDR2 is YNNKEL in the germline V gene (reference sequence). This CDR3 has 15 residues. V lost 4 bases to trimming and J lost 6 bases; unmatched junction nucleotides: 7. The CDR3 sequence is CASSPGTGVRDTQYF. The CDR3 DNA reads TGTGCCAGCAGCCCAGGGACAGGGGTAAGGGATACGCAGTATTTT.

The DNA of the CDR3 is TGCGCCAGCAGCTCACAGGGCAGAAGCACTGAAGCTTTCTTT. It translates to CASSSQGRSTEAFF. The rearrangement joins TRBV5-1 to TRBJ1-1; TRBD1 might be the D (6 bases). The CDR3 loop spans 14 amino acids. The V gene lost 3 bases and the J gene lost 4 bases, with 13 bases spanning the gap. The germline V gene has CDR1 SGHRS and CDR2 YFSETQ.

The chain links TRBV5-1 to TRBJ1-6, with 10 positions matching TRBD1. The CDR3 covers 14 residues. From germline, CDR1 is SGHRS and CDR2 YFSETQ. Trimming cost V 6 bases and J 8 bases; bases outside gene matches: 5. The CDR3 reads CASMSGTGDSPLHF. Written as DNA, the CDR3 is TGCGCCAGCATGTCGGGGACAGGGGATTCACCCCTCCACTTT.

The V call is TRBV18, the J call TRBJ2-5; weak D call: TRBD2 (5 bases). The ends were cut back, 6 bases at V and 9 bases at J, with 17 bases in the middle. Per the germline V gene, CDR1 is KGHSH and CDR2 is LQKENI. The CDR3 loop spans 13 amino acids. The CDR3 nucleotides are TGTGCCAGCTCGCGTCCGGGCCAGGAGGCCCAGTACTTC. Translated, it gives CASSRPGQEAQYF.

The chain links TRBV2 to TRBJ2-5; TRBD2 is a possible D gene (6 bases). CDR3 size: 13 residues. The germline gives CDR1 SNHLY, CDR2 FYNNEI. The V end lost 7 bases, the J end lost 5 bases, and 14 bases lay between the germline ends. The CDR3 DNA is TGTGCCAGCACCGGGAGTTTTAGGGAGACCCAGTACTTC. The encoded protein is CASTGSFRETQYF.

V gene TRBV5-5 combines with J gene TRBJ1-5; 7 bases line up with TRBD1. V gave up 5 bases and J gave up 6 bases; unmatched junction bases: 5. CDR1 and CDR2 (germline): SGHKS, YYEKEE (reference sequence). The CDR3 runs 13 residues. The CDR3 region has the DNA TGTGCCAGCAGGGAAGGGGGCGGTCAGCCCCAGCATTTT. Amino acid sequence: CASREGGGQPQHF.

V is TRBV3-1 (or the pseudogene TRBV3-2) and J is TRBJ2-1; 12 positions match TRBD2. The junction had 8 bases not matched to a gene; V was cut back by 5 bases and J by 9 bases. CDR3 length equals 15 residues. Germline values: CDR1 LGHDT, CDR2 YNNKEL (reference sequence). The CDR3 DNA sequence: TGTGCCAGCAGCAAAGGACTAGCGGGGTTGGGTGAGCAGTTCTTC. It encodes CASSKGLAGLGEQFF.

This clone was observed a single time. This chain joins TRBV11-2 and TRBJ1-1; TRBD1 is a possible D gene (5 bases). V lost 3 bases and J lost 3, with 8 bases in between. This CDR3 spans 13 amino acids. Germline V lookup: CDR1 SGHAT, CDR2 FQNNGV. The CDR3 nucleotides are TGTGCCAGCAGCTTCATCAGGGACACTGAAGCTTTCTTT. Its protein is CASSFIRDTEAFF.

The chain is built from TRBV7-2 and TRBJ1-6, with TRBD1 matching 9 bases. The ends lost 10 bases at V and 8 bases at J; junction bases unmatched: 3. CDR3 size: 12 residues. Per germline, CDR1 SGHTA and CDR2 FQGNSA. The CDR3 nucleotides read TGTGCCACCGGGACAGGGCATTCACCCCTCCACTTT. Protein product: CATGTGHSPLHF.

This chain connects TRBV25-1 to TRBJ1-4, with D hard to call. The V gene lost 3 bases and the J gene lost 6 bases, with 20 bases spanning the gap. In germline, CDR1 is MGHDK, CDR2 SYGVNS. The CDR3 runs to 17 residues. CDR3 protein: CASSEGVTGGPYEKLFF. The CDR3 DNA sequence: TGTGCCAGCAGTGAGGGTGTCACGGGAGGCCCTTATGAAAAACTGTTTTTT.

This clone came up once. The V and J genes are TRBV29-1 and TRBJ1-2; no definite D call. The CDR3 sequence is 12 residues long. The V and J ends lost 5 bases and 3 bases respectively, with 10 bases between them. CDR1 is SQVTM and CDR2 is ANQGSEA in the germline V gene. The CDR3 sequence is CSVLDGDYGYTF. Here the CDR3 DNA reads TGCAGCGTTCTTGACGGGGACTATGGCTACACCTTC.